What follows is one T cell receptor (beta chain) and its context. This entry is derived from a study of blood T cell repertoires in COVID-19. Study details: Donors in the United States, Italy and Spain gave samples during acute or convalescent COVID-19.

CDR1 is SEHNR, CDR2 FQNEAQ, per germline (reference sequence). The V and J ends lost 1 base and 8 bases respectively, with 8 bases between them. This CDR3 has 12 residues. In the authors' methods: Amplification of reference gene primers provided the estimated nucleated cell counts. Repertoires were generated with immunoSEQ multiplex PCR, while TCRdb's copy carries only in-frame clones and drops some. The D gene and trimming were derived from the DNA, and the V and J assignments and clone size from that table. The sample carries roughly 150,000 clones, over 85% recorded once. The sample taken for sequencing was peripheral blood. The V and J genes are TRBV7-9 and TRBJ1-2, with no clear D. The origin of this receptor is a man between 60 and 75 years old with active or convalescent COVID-19. CDR3: CASSLGQRGYTF. The CDR3 DNA reads TGTGCCAGCAGCTTAGGGCAGCGAGGCTACACCTTC.